Listed below are T cell receptor beta chains from one sample, sequenced in a study of response to subunit inactivated influenza vaccine. From the RT-PCR reads, TCRdb called clonotypes with MiXCR, one entry per CDR3 protein. Among 150,000 or so distinct CDR3 sequences listed, about a tenth were seen once. The sample here was non-naive T cells sorted from PBMCs, taken roughly 48 days after vaccination. The receptors originated from a man in his forties or fifties who received an inactivated influenza vaccine. Both conserved end residues are part of each CDR3. Fields, in order: clone size, D gene, J gene, V gene, CDR3 DNA, CDR3 protein. The D gene is left open where the match is weak. Rows give clone size only sometimes, using once, few, many, or a class for an expanded clone.

many | NA | TRBJ2-3 | TRBV4-3 | TGCGCCAGCAGCCAAGAAGGATCAGGTCCGGGGCGGGCAGATACGCAGTATTTT | CASSQEGSGPGRADTQYF
few | NA | TRBJ1-3 | TRBV3-1 | TGTGCCAGCAGCCAGCAACAGGGTTCTGGAAACACCATATATTTT | CASSQQQGSGNTIYF
few | NA | TRBJ2-7 | TRBV6-2/TRBV6-3 | TGTGCCAGCAGTTTAACTAGGGCGGAGCAGTACTTC | CASSLTRAEQYF
NA | TRBD2 | TRBJ2-7 | TRBV4-1 | TGCGCCAGCAGCAAAACCAGCGGGGGGCGGTACGAGCAGTACTTC | CASSKTSGGRYEQYF
NA | NA | TRBJ2-7 | TRBV11-1 | TGTGCCAGCAGCTCCGGGCCCCACAACGAGCAGTACTTC | CASSSGPHNEQYF
few | NA | TRBJ2-1 | TRBV7-8 | TGTGCCAGCAGCTTTGGGGGGCCACCATGGGATGAGCAGTTCTTC | CASSFGGPPWDEQFF
few | TRBD2 | TRBJ2-1 | TRBV15 | TGTGCCACCAGCAGAGATTCCAGCGGGGGACGCAATGAGCAGTTCTTC | CATSRDSSGGRNEQFF
NA | TRBD2 | TRBJ2-7 | TRBV29-1 | TGCAGCGTTGGCGGACTAGCGGGAGGGCCGACCTACGAGCAGTACTTC | CSVGGLAGGPTYEQYF
few | NA | TRBJ1-1 | TRBV7-2 | TGTGCCAGCAGCATCCAACCCCCGGGAATGAACACTGAAGCTTTCTTT | CASSIQPPGMNTEAFF
few | TRBD1 | TRBJ1-2 | TRBV29-1 | TGCAGCGCCGAGGACAGGGCCAAGAACTATGGCTACACCTTC | CSAEDRAKNYGYTF
many | NA | TRBJ2-2 | TRBV7-2 | TGTGCCAGCAGCTTAGGGGGGCTGAACACCGGGGAGCTGTTTTTT | CASSLGGLNTGELFF